Sequencing of this TCR beta chain was carried out in a study of shared clonotypes between healthy human individuals. Study-level findings and limits: Collection of samples was limited to blood; tissue repertoires likely differ.

As regards this clone: Its cognate antigen is unknown.

CDR1 SGHTA and CDR2 FQGTGA come from the germline V gene. Between the trimmed V and J ends, which lost 5 bases and 6 bases, there was a span of 10 bases. CDR3 size: 13 residues. Assay runs were performed at deep level. Using immunoSEQ multiplex PCR, the repertoire was profiled, and TCRdb retains in-frame clones only, with some absent. The repertoire holds about 480,000 clones, with 60% to 80% as singletons. Each of the donors was a healthy adult who was HIV-negative and had not had a recent acute infection or vaccination. Some 90 million PBMCs were counted before genomic DNA extraction. This chain links TRBV7-3 with TRBJ2-2; D is uncertain. This clonotype was obtained from a woman between 35 and 50 years old in good health. Some clones in this sample may be carry-over from other donors' samples. Sequencing was carried out using PBMCs. CDR3 residues: CASSPFGAGELFF. CDR3 nucleotides: TGTGCCAGCAGCCCCTTTGGTGCCGGGGAGCTGTTTTTT.